The T cell receptor beta chain described here comes from a study of blood T cell repertoires in COVID-19 (TCRdb year 2020). Study-wide context: Samples covering the acute and convalescent phases of COVID-19 were provided by collaborators in the United States, Italy and Spain. The prospective study material was composed of cDNA or gDNA derived from T cells, B-cell-depleted T cells, or PBMCs. Subjects who had been exposed to COVID-19, were actively infected with it, or had recovered from it provided the deeply sampled blood TCRbeta repertoires that made up the dataset. The repertoires were made available in a free public database intended to serve as a resource for research on the immune response to SARS-CoV-2. The samples were drawn from two sources: the first 160 participants of the ongoing ImmuneRACE study, and 1,200 or so subjects contributed by 6 global collaborators. The sample metadata nearly always contained a de-identified subject ID, COVID-19 status, age in years and sex. HLA class I and class II types, where available, came from metadata supplied by the sample provider rather than from assay-based typing. Findings and caveats that apply to the study as a whole: The amount of clinical and demographic metadata varied by source and participant and was provided uncurated.

The CDR3 starts with the cysteine, ends with the phenylalanine, and has 11 residues. CDR3 DNA only is kept here, 33 bases in frame from base 1. At the junction V is shortened by 6 bases and J by 8 bases; bases outside the gene matches: 2. CDR1 is given as LGHDT and CDR2 as YNNKEL, both from the germline V gene (reference sequence). Comments on this clone: Its antigen has not been determined. Per-base qualities were not stored, and no clone one base away is much larger.

Enrolling through a virtual design, the prospective study's participants ranged in age from about 18 to 89 years and lived across roughly 23 United States geographic areas. In the prospective study, participants were assigned to cohorts based on the clinical history participants reported in a screening survey and a study questionnaire. Exposed participants had been in contact, within 2 weeks of entering the study, with a person who had a PCR-confirmed or clinician-diagnosed case of COVID-19. In the prospective study, whole blood, serum and a nasopharyngeal or oropharyngeal swab were collected from each participant by mobile phlebotomists. Prospective study participants could optionally give additional blood draws and questionnaires over an approximately 2-month period. Before DNA extraction, prospective study blood samples were shipped either frozen or at room temperature. The immunoSEQ Assay, a bias-controlled multiplex PCR, was used to amplify TCRbeta CDR3 regions from genomic DNA. In the authors' own workflow: The number of nucleated cells in each sample was estimated by amplification of reference gene primers within the assay. To quantify the absolute abundance of each unique TCRbeta CDR3 rearrangement, sequence reads were collapsed and filtered. For each sample, productive Simpson clonality was calculated as the square root of Simpson's diversity index across productive rearrangements. Drawn from immuneACCESS, this table holds only the in-frame rearrangements with V and J called that TCRdb kept. Clones are partly lost; checked studies trace under half to an unresolved V gene and leave the rest unexplained. Clone size and the V and J calls come from that table; the DNA yielded D and trimming. The sample data list approximately 220,000 clones, and almost 90% of these were observed just once. Roughly 16% of the sample is in the top ten clones.

Sequenced sample: PBMCs or T cells enriched from blood (not recorded which). The TCR sequence derives from a man younger than 45 who had been exposed to COVID-19. This chain joins TRBV3-1 (or the pseudogene TRBV3-2) to TRBJ1-1, with 8 middle bases fitting TRBD1. The CDR3: CASRNRGEAFF. The DNA sequence is given as TGTGCCAGCAGAAACAGGGGGGAAGCTTTCTTT.